What follows are 21 T cell receptor beta chains derived from one specimen sequenced in a study of cytomegalovirus exposure and HLA in healthy donors. With 60 Vbeta and 13 Jbeta primers, the PCR was carried out. Sequencing used immunoSEQ multiplex PCR; TCRdb keeps in-frame clones, though not all of them. Here the sample spans 75,000 to 100,000 clones, approximately 72% being singletons. Sequencing input: PBMCs. Receptors originate from a woman between 65 and 79 years old in good health and CMV-seropositive.

The chain is built from TRBV5-5 and TRBJ1-5; 7 nucleotides match TRBD1. Germline CDR1 is SGHKS and CDR2 is YYEKEE (reference sequence). The length of the CDR3 is 16 residues. The junction had 8 bases not matched to a gene; V was cut back by 4 bases and J by 1 base. DNA for the CDR3: TGTGCCAGCAGCCCTATGACAGGGATGAGCAATCAGCCCCAGCATTTT. It specifies CASSPMTGMSNQPQHF.

V gene TRBV7-9 combines with J gene TRBJ2-7; D ambiguous. Trimming pared 0 bases from V and 2 bases from J, leaving 11 bases between. Germline V lookup: CDR1 SEHNR, CDR2 FQNEAQ (reference sequence). The length of the CDR3 is 15 residues. CDR3 loop: CASSLAQSTTYEQYF. For the CDR3, the DNA is TGTGCCAGCAGCTTAGCGCAAAGTACAACCTACGAGCAGTACTTC.

This clone appeared once. CDR3 DNA: TGTGCCAGCAGCTACAGGGGTGGACCCTACGAGCAGTACTTC. This gives the protein CASSYRGGPYEQYF. V usage is TRBV7-2 and J usage is TRBJ2-7; 7 bases match TRBD1. V lost 4 bases, J lost 2 bases, and 5 bases stayed unmatched. The CDR3 is 14 residues long. Germline V CDR1 and CDR2: SGHTA, FQGNSA.

The chain is built from TRBV19 and TRBJ2-2; 10 nucleotides line up with TRBD1. Unmatched junction bases numbered 13, after V lost 3 bases and J lost 6 bases. This CDR3 spans 18 amino acids. The germline V gene encodes CDR1 LNHDA and CDR2 SQIVND (reference sequence). The CDR3 protein is CASSIRDRGLSRAGELFF. Here the CDR3 DNA reads TGTGCCAGTAGTATCCGGGACAGGGGCCTATCACGGGCCGGGGAGCTGTTTTTT.

The chain combines TRBV28 with TRBJ1-2, with TRBD1 identical over 7 bases. Trimming cost V 10 bases and J 2 bases; bases outside gene matches: 4. In germline, CDR1 is MDHEN, CDR2 SYDVKM. This CDR3 comprises 12 residues. The CDR3: CATGQANYGYTF. The CDR3 coding sequence is TGTGCCACCGGACAGGCAAACTATGGCTACACCTTC.

The gene calls are TRBV4-1 and TRBJ2-1, with 8 bases that match TRBD2. CDR3 length: 14 residues. CDR1 and CDR2 (germline): MGHRA, YSYEKL. J lost 6 bases, V lost 5 bases, and 6 bases had no gene match. The CDR3 loop reads CASSGSGRGNEQFF. In nucleotides, the CDR3 is TGCGCCAGCAGCGGCAGCGGGAGAGGCAATGAGCAGTTCTTC.

This clone was counted only a few times. The chain links TRBV21-1 to TRBJ2-1; the table's D gene call, TRBD2, was not cross checked with the DNA. TRBV21-1 is a pseudogene locus. This CDR3 comprises 16 residues. Here the CDR3 reads CASSKVCSGRNNEQFF. As DNA, the CDR3 is TGTGCCAGCAGCAAAGTTTGCAGCGGGAGGAACAATGAGCAGTTCTTC.

The genes are TRBV5-4 and TRBJ1-5; TRBD1 might be the D (5 bases). The V and J ends lost 3 bases and 2 bases respectively, with 12 bases between them. This CDR3 region has 15 residues. The V gene's germline CDR1 is SGHNT and CDR2 YYREEE (reference sequence). CDR3 loop: CASSSGGAGNQPQHF. In DNA form, the CDR3 reads TGTGCCAGCAGCTCCGGCGGGGCGGGCAATCAGCCCCAGCATTTT.

This chain uses TRBV7-2 with TRBJ2-7, with TRBD2 identical over 8 bases. CDR3 length: 14 residues. Germline-derived CDR1 and CDR2 are SGHTA and FQGNSA. The J segment lost 0 bases and the V segment lost 5 bases, leaving 3 bases of the junction unmatched. CDR3: CASSPGGVSYEQYF. CDR3 DNA sequence: TGTGCCAGCAGCCCCGGGGGGGTCTCCTACGAGCAGTACTTC.

The chain employs TRBV7-3 and TRBJ2-7, with 9 bases aligning to TRBD1. The CDR3 totals 14 residues. The germline gives CDR1 SGHTA, CDR2 FQGTGA. V was pared by 5 bases and J by 3 bases, with 5 bases of the junction left unmatched. CDR3 amino acids: CASSASTGGYEQYF. CDR3 DNA sequence: TGTGCCAGCAGCGCGTCGACAGGGGGCTACGAGCAGTACTTC.

This clone occurred a few times. The rearrangement uses TRBV5-1 and TRBJ2-7, with 9 bases that match TRBD1. With V trimmed by 1 base and J by 5 bases, 7 bases remained unmatched. This CDR3 region has 15 residues. From germline, CDR1 is SGHRS and CDR2 YFSETQ. CDR3 region: CASSLRGQGTHEQYF. The CDR3 nucleotides read TGCGCCAGCAGCTTGCGTGGACAGGGGACCCACGAGCAGTACTTC.

This clone was recorded once. The chain employs TRBV18 and TRBJ2-1; TRBD1 agrees at 10 bases. V gave up 0 bases and J gave up 9 bases; unmatched junction bases: 5. Germline V CDR1 and CDR2: KGHSH, LQKENI. CDR3 length equals 15 residues. Written as DNA, the CDR3 is TGTGCCAGCTCACCACCCAGGACAGGGGGAAGTGAGCAGTTCTTC. Translation: CASSPPRTGGSEQFF. The whole variable domain, filled in from reference TRBV18 and TRBJ2-1, reads NAGVMQNPRHLVRRRGQEARLRCSPMKGHSHVYWYRQLPEEGLKFMVYLQKENIIDESGMPKERFSAEFPKEGPSILRIQQVVRGDSAAYFCASSPPRTGGSEQFFGPGTRLTVL.

The chain is built from TRBV6-1 and TRBJ2-7; weak D call: TRBD2 (5 bases). The CDR3 spans 15 residues. Trimming cost V 5 bases and J 0 bases, with 14 bases left between them. CDR1 and CDR2 from the germline V gene are MNHNS and SASEGT. CDR3 nucleotide sequence: TGTGCCAGCAGTCAGAGGACTCTGAGCTCCTACGAGCAGTACTTC. It codes for CASSQRTLSSYEQYF.

The V call is TRBV4-2, the J call TRBJ2-1; 10 bases match TRBD1. CDR1 LGHNA and CDR2 YNFKEQ come from the germline V gene. V was pared by 4 bases and J by 3 bases, with 3 bases of the junction left unmatched. The CDR3 length is 15 residues. CDR3 DNA sequence: TGTGCCAGCAGCCCGGGGACAGGGGACTACAATGAGCAGTTCTTC. Residues: CASSPGTGDYNEQFF.

V is TRBV4-3 and J is TRBJ2-1; 8 bases are shared with TRBD2. Germline CDR1 reads LGHNA; CDR2 reads YSLEER. CDR3 length equals 16 residues. V trimming: 4 bases; J trimming: 4 bases; junction bases outside the gene matches: 9. CDR3 amino acids: CASSRSSGASYNEQFF. DNA for the CDR3: TGCGCCAGCAGCCGGAGTAGCGGGGCTTCGTACAATGAGCAGTTCTTC.

The genes are TRBV18 and TRBJ1-1; 7 positions match TRBD1. Germline V gene data show CDR1 as KGHSH and CDR2 as LQKENI. The CDR3 consists of 13 residues. J gave up 7 bases and V 4 bases, and 6 bases lay outside the gene matches. CDR3 DNA sequence: TGTGCCAGCTCACTCGACAGGGACCTTGAAGCTTTCTTT. It codes for CASSLDRDLEAFF. Together with reference TRBV18 and TRBJ1-1, the CDR3 gives the full variable domain: NAGVMQNPRHLVRRRGQEARLRCSPMKGHSHVYWYRQLPEEGLKFMVYLQKENIIDESGMPKERFSAEFPKEGPSILRIQQVVRGDSAAYFCASSLDRDLEAFFGQGTRLTVV.

The CDR3 here is CASSYRTGSSTDTQYF. The CDR3 DNA reads TGTGCCAGCAGTTACCGGACAGGCTCTAGCACAGATACGCAGTATTTT. The rearrangement uses TRBV6-5 and TRBJ2-3; 7 nucleotides agree with TRBD1. The V gene end was trimmed by 2 bases and the J gene end by 0 bases; junction bases not matched to a gene: 5. The CDR3 runs 16 residues. The germline CDR1 and CDR2 sequences are MNHEY and SVGAGI.

This chain connects TRBV10-3 to TRBJ2-7; 14 nucleotides match TRBD2. Germline-derived CDR1 and CDR2 are ENHRY and SYGVKD. The junction had 17 bases not matched to a gene; V was cut back by 3 bases and J by 4 bases. The CDR3 has 20 amino acids. For the CDR3, the DNA is TGTGCCATCAGTGATCAGGGGACTAGCGGGAGTTTACTAAGCGGTTACGAGCAGTACTTC. This gives the protein CAISDQGTSGSLLSGYEQYF.

The chain employs TRBV29-1 and TRBJ1-4; D might be TRBD1 (5 bases). Deletions cut 7 bases from V and 4 bases from J, with 13 bases between. The V gene's germline CDR1 is SQVTM and CDR2 ANQGSEA. This CDR3 comprises 13 residues. CDR3 region: CSAGGVSNEKLFF. CDR3 nucleotides: TGCAGCGCTGGGGGGGTTAGTAATGAAAAACTGTTTTTT.

This chain links TRBV4-2 with TRBJ1-4; 9 nucleotides align to TRBD1. Germline assignment: CDR1 LGHNA and CDR2 YNFKEQ. The junction had 5 bases not matched to a gene; V was cut back by 1 base and J by 8 bases. This CDR3 comprises 15 residues. CDR3 DNA sequence: TGTGCCAGCAGCCAAGCACAGGGGGCGCACGAAAAACTGTTTTTT. Translation gives CASSQAQGAHEKLFF.

The chain carries TRBV27 and TRBJ2-3; TRBD2 aligns across 7 bases. J was trimmed by 6 bases and V by 6 bases; bases with no gene match: 6. The CDR3 runs 13 residues. Germline V gene sequence: CDR1 MNHEY, CDR2 SMNVEV (reference sequence). The CDR3 nucleotides are TGTGCCAGCAGAAGGTTCGGGGGGGATACGCAGTATTTT. Its protein is CASRRFGGDTQYF.